The rows below give T cell receptor beta chains drawn from one sample of a study of human T cells and chemical hapten exposure. TCRdb itself ran the RACE reads through MiXCR, one entry per CDR3 protein. The sample carries about 80,000 distinct CDR3 sequences, about 7.5% recorded once. The material sequenced was whole blood, taken in connection with sensitization to the hapten diphenylcyclopropenone (DPC). These receptors originate from a woman in her twenties or thirties with alopecia areata. Some clones in this sample may be carry-over from other donors' samples. Both conserved end residues are part of each CDR3. Fields, in order: D gene, V gene, J gene, clone size, CDR3 DNA, CDR3 protein. D genes are given only for firm matches. Clone size appears in some rows only: once, few, many, or a class for an expanded clone.

d_gene: .
v_gene: TRBV5-1
j_gene: TRBJ2-3
abundance: few
CDR3nt: TGCGCCAGCAGCTTATTAGGTAGCACAGATACGCAGTATTTT
CDR3aa: CASSLLGSTDTQYF

d_gene: .
v_gene: TRBV2
j_gene: TRBJ1-2
abundance: many
CDR3nt: TGTGCCAGCAGTGAACTGCAGGGGACCTATGGCTACACCTTC
CDR3aa: CASSELQGTYGYTF

d_gene: TRBD1
v_gene: TRBV18
j_gene: TRBJ2-1
abundance: many
CDR3nt: TGTGCCAGCTCACCCCAACCGGGACAGGGGTTCAGTGAGCAGTTCTTC
CDR3aa: CASSPQPGQGFSEQFF

d_gene: .
v_gene: TRBV18
j_gene: TRBJ1-2
abundance: .
CDR3nt: TGTGCCAGCTCACCACTGGTTGGGCAGTTGCATGGCTACACCTTC
CDR3aa: CASSPLVGQLHGYTF

d_gene: .
v_gene: TRBV11-2
j_gene: TRBJ2-7
abundance: few
CDR3nt: TGTGCCAGCAGCTCGGGGCGTAGCAACGAGCAGTACTTC
CDR3aa: CASSSGRSNEQYF

d_gene: .
v_gene: TRBV2
j_gene: TRBJ1-1
abundance: .
CDR3nt: TGTGCCAGCAGTGTGCGGGGGATGAACACTGAAGCTTTCTTT
CDR3aa: CASSVRGMNTEAFF

d_gene: .
v_gene: TRBV25-1
j_gene: TRBJ1-4
abundance: .
CDR3nt: TGTGCCAGCAGTGATCCGGCGGACGGGTTTGGTGAAAAACTGTTTTTT
CDR3aa: CASSDPADGFGEKLFF

d_gene: .
v_gene: TRBV7-9
j_gene: TRBJ1-2
abundance: .
CDR3nt: TGTGCCAGCAGCCTACAGGGCCCCAGGGGCTATGGCTACACCTTC
CDR3aa: CASSLQGPRGYGYTF

d_gene: .
v_gene: TRBV5-6
j_gene: TRBJ1-3
abundance: few
CDR3nt: TGTGCCAGCAGCTTGCGTCCGGGGGTGACTGGAAACACCATATATTTT
CDR3aa: CASSLRPGVTGNTIYF

d_gene: TRBD1
v_gene: TRBV3-1
j_gene: TRBJ1-2
abundance: few
CDR3nt: TGTGCCAGCAGCCAAGTGGGACAGGGTATCTATGGCTACACCTTC
CDR3aa: CASSQVGQGIYGYTF

d_gene: TRBD1
v_gene: TRBV14
j_gene: TRBJ2-7
abundance: many
CDR3nt: TGTGCCAGCAGCCCCCGGACAGGGGGAGGGTCCTACGAGCAGTACTTC
CDR3aa: CASSPRTGGGSYEQYF

d_gene: .
v_gene: TRBV7-9
j_gene: TRBJ1-5
abundance: few
CDR3nt: TGTGCCAGCAGCTTACAGGGGAACGGTCAGCCCCAGCATTTT
CDR3aa: CASSLQGNGQPQHF

d_gene: TRBD2
v_gene: TRBV20-1
j_gene: TRBJ2-5
abundance: few
CDR3nt: TGCAGTGCTAGCGGGGGGGCCCTGGGAGAGACCCAGTACTTC
CDR3aa: CSASGGALGETQYF

d_gene: .
v_gene: TRBV29-1
j_gene: TRBJ1-2
abundance: .
CDR3nt: TGCAGCGTTGACGGATGGGGGGGGACTGATGGCTACACCTTC
CDR3aa: CSVDGWGGTDGYTF

d_gene: .
v_gene: TRBV5-1
j_gene: TRBJ1-2
abundance: many
CDR3nt: TGCGCCAGCAGCTTGGAGGTCGGGGCTGGCTACACCTTC
CDR3aa: CASSLEVGAGYTF

d_gene: TRBD1
v_gene: TRBV10-3
j_gene: TRBJ1-1
abundance: .
CDR3nt: TGTGCCATCAGTGGGACAGGGGGCATGAACACTGAAGCTTTCTTT
CDR3aa: CAISGTGGMNTEAFF

d_gene: .
v_gene: TRBV19
j_gene: TRBJ1-5
abundance: many
CDR3nt: TGTGCCAGTTCTCAGACAGGAGCTCAGCCCCAGCATTTT
CDR3aa: CASSQTGAQPQHF

d_gene: .
v_gene: TRBV20-1
j_gene: TRBJ1-6
abundance: .
CDR3nt: TGCAGTGCTAGAGATTGGGGGAGAGGCGGGGGATATAATGCACCCCTCCACTTT
CDR3aa: CSARDWGRGGGYNAPLHF

d_gene: TRBD2
v_gene: TRBV7-2
j_gene: TRBJ2-1
abundance: many
CDR3nt: TGTGCCAGCAGCCGTACTAGCGGGGGGTACAATGAGCAGTTCTTC
CDR3aa: CASSRTSGGYNEQFF

d_gene: .
v_gene: TRBV20-1
j_gene: TRBJ1-2
abundance: many
CDR3nt: TGCAGTGCTAGAGATCGGTTCGCATATGGCTACACCTTC
CDR3aa: CSARDRFAYGYTF

d_gene: .
v_gene: TRBV7-9
j_gene: TRBJ2-2
abundance: many
CDR3nt: TGTGCCAGCAGCTTAGGTCCCGAAACCGGGGAGCTGTTTTTT
CDR3aa: CASSLGPETGELFF

d_gene: .
v_gene: TRBV24-1
j_gene: TRBJ2-2
abundance: few
CDR3nt: TGTGCCACCGGGGATTCCACCGGGGAGCTGTTTTTT
CDR3aa: CATGDSTGELFF